This T cell receptor (beta chain) stems from a study of technical replicates of blood from several donors. Here immunoSEQ multiplex PCR was the method, and the copy in TCRdb shows in-frame clones only, minus some. The sample lists over 50,000 clones, roughly 94% occurring once. V lost 4 bases, J lost 4 bases, and 13 bases lay in between. Germline V gives CDR1 SQVTM, CDR2 ANQGSEA. The CDR3 extends over 13 amino acids. In its sample, this clone was seen once. The sample was T cells isolated from PBMCs. V and J are TRBV29-1 and TRBJ1-1, with D unresolved. The source of this sequence is a human donor in good health. CDR3 loop: CSVVLTRGTEAFF. CDR3 nucleotides: TGCAGCGTTGTGCTCACCCGGGGCACTGAAGCTTTCTTT.